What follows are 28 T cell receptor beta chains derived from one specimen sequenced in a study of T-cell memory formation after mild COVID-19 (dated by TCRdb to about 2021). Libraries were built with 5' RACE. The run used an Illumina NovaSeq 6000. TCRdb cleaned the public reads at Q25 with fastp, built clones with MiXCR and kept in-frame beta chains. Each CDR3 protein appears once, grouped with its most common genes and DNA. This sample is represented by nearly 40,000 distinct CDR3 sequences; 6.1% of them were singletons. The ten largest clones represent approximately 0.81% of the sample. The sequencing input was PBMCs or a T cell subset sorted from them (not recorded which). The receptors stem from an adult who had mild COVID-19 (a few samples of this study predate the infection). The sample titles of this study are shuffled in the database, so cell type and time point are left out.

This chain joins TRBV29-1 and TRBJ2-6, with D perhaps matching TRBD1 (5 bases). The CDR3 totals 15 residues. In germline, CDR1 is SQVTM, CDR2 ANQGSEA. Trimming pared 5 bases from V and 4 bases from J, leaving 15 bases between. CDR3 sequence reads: CSVKTVAGGANVLTF. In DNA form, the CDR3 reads TGCAGCGTTAAGACAGTCGCCGGAGGGGCCAACGTCCTGACTTTC.

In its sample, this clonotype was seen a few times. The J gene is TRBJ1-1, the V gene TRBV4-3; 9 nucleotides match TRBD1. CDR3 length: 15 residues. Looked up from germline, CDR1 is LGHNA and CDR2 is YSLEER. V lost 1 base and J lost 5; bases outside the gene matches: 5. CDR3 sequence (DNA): TGCGCCAGCAGCCAAGTGACAGGGGGAGGAACTGAAGCTTTCTTT. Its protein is CASSQVTGGGTEAFF.

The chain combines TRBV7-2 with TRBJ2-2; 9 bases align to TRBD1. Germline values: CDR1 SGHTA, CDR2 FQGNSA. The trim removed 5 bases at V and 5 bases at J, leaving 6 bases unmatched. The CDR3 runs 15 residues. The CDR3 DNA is TGTGCCAGCAGCCTGAAGACAGGGGGGACCGGGGAGCTGTTTTTT. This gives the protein CASSLKTGGTGELFF.

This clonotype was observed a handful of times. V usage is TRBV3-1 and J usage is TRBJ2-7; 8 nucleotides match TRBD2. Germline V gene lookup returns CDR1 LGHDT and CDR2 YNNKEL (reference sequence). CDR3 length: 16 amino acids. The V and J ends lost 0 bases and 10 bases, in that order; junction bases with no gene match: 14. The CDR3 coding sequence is TGTGCCAGCAGCCAAGATGTAGCTTCGAGGACTAGCAGCCAGTACTTC. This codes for CASSQDVASRTSSQYF.

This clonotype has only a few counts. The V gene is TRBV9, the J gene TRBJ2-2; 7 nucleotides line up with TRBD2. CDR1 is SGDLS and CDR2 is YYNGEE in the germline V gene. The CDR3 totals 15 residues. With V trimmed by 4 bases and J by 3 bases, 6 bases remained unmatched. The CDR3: CASSKTGGDTGELFF. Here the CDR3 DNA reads TGTGCCAGCAGCAAAACTGGGGGGGACACCGGGGAGCTGTTTTTT.

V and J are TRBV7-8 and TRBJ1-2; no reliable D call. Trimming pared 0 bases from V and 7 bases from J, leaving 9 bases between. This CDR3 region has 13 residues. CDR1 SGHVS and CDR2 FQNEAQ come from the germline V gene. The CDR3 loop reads CASSLAGSGGYTF. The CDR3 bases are TGTGCCAGCAGCTTAGCAGGGTCCGGTGGCTACACCTTC.

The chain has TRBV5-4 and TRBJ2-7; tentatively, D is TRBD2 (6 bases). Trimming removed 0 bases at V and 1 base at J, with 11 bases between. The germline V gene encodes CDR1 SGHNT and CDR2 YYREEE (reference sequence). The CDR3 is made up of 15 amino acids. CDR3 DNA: TGTGCCAGCAGCTTGGGGGAGGCAGATTCCTACGAGCAGTACTTC. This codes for CASSLGEADSYEQYF.

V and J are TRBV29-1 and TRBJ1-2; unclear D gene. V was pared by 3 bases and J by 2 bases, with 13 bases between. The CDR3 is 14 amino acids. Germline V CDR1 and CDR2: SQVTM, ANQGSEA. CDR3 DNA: TGCAGCGTTGAGTCTCTGGGCCTAAACTATGGCTACACCTTC. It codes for CSVESLGLNYGYTF.

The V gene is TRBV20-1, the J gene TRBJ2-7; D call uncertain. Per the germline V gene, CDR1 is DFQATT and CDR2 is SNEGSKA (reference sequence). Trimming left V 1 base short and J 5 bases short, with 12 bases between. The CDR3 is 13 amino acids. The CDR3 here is CSARAPSTNEQYF. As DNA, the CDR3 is TGCAGTGCTAGAGCCCCCAGTACTAACGAGCAGTACTTC.

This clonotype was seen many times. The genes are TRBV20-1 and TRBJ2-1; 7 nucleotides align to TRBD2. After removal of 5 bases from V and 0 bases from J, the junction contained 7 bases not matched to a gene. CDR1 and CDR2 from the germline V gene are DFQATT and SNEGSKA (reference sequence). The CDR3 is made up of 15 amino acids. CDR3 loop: CSAPEVAGSYNEQFF. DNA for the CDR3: TGCAGTGCTCCCGAGGTAGCGGGCTCCTACAATGAGCAGTTCTTC.

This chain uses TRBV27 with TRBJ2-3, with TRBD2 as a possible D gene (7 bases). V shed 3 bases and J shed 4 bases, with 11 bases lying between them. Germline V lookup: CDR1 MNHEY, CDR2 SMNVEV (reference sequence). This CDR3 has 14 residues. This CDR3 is CASSFVGGPDTQYF. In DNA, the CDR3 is TGTGCCAGCAGTTTCGTGGGGGGGCCAGATACGCAGTATTTT.

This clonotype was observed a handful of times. The CDR3 nucleotides read TGTGCCTGGACCCCGGGGGAGGCTAACTATGGCTACACCTTC. Protein sequence: CAWTPGEANYGYTF. This chain joins TRBV30 and TRBJ1-2, with D perhaps matching TRBD1 (5 bases). CDR3 length: 14 residues. Germline CDR1 is GTSNPN and CDR2 is SVGIG (reference sequence). V lost 4 bases and J lost 0, with 12 bases in between.

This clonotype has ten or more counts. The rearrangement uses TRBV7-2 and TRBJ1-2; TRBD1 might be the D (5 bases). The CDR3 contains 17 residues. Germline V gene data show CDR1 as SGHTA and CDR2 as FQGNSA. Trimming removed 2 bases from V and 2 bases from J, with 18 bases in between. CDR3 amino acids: CASSLFGWGNGNYGYTF. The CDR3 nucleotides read TGTGCCAGCAGCTTATTTGGGTGGGGCAACGGAAACTATGGCTACACCTTC.

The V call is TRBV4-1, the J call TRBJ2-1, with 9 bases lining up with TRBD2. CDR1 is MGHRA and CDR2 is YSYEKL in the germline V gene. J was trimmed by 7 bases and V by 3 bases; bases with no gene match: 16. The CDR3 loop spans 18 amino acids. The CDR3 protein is CASSQTRDSGRLGNEQFF. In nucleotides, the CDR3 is TGCGCCAGCAGCCAGACGCGTGATAGCGGGAGATTGGGGAATGAGCAGTTCTTC.

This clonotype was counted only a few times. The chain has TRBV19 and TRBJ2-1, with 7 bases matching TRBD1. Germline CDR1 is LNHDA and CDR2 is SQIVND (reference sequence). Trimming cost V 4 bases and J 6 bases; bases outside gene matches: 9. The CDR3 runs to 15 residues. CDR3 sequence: CASSRRDKGANEQFF. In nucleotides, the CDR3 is TGTGCCAGTAGTAGACGGGATAAGGGGGCCAATGAGCAGTTCTTC.

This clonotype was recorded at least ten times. Here the CDR3 DNA reads TGCGCCAGCAGCAAGGACATGAACACTGAAGCTTTCTTT. Translated, it gives CASSKDMNTEAFF. This rearrangement joins TRBV5-1 to TRBJ1-1, with a tentative D call TRBD1 (5 bases). V was pared by 4 bases and J by 0 bases, with 7 bases between. The CDR3 runs 13 residues. The germline V gene has CDR1 SGHRS and CDR2 YFSETQ.

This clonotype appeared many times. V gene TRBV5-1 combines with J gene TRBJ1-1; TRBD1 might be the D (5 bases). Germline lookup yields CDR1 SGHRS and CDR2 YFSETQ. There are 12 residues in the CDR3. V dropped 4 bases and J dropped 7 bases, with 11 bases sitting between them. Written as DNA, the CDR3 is TGCGCCAGCAGCCAAAGGGGCAGTGAAGCTTTCTTT. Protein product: CASSQRGSEAFF. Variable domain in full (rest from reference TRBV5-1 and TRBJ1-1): KAGVTQTPRYLIKTRGQQVTLSCSPISGHRSVSWYQQTPGQGLQFLFEYFSETQRNKGNFPGRFSGRQFSNSRSEMNVSTLELGDSALYLCASSQRGSEAFFGQGTRLTVV.

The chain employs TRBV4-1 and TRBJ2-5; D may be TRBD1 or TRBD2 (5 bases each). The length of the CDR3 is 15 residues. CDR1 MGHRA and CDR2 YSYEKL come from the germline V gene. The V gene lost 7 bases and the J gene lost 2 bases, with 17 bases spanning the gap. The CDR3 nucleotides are TGCGCCAGCATCCGCGTAAGGGGCGGGCAAGAGACCCAGTACTTC. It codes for CASIRVRGGQETQYF.

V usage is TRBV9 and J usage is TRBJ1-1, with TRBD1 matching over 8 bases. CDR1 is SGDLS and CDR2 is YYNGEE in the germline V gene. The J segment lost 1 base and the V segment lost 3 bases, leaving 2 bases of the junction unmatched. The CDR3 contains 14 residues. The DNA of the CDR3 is TGTGCCAGCAGCGACGGACAGGGGAACACTGAAGCTTTCTTT. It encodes CASSDGQGNTEAFF.

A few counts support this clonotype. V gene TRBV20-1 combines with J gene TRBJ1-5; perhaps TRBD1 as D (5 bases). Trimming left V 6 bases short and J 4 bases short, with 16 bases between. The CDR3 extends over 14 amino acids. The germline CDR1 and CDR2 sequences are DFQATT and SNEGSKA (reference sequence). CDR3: CSASVGWGNQPQHF. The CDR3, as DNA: TGCAGTGCGTCGGTCGGTTGGGGGAATCAGCCCCAGCATTTT.

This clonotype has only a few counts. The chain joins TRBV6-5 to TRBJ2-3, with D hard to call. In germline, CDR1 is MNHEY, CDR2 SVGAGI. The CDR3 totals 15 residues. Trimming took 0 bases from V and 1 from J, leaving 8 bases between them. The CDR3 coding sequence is TGTGCCAGCAGTTACTCTGGGCCGCGCACAGATACGCAGTATTTT. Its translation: CASSYSGPRTDTQYF.

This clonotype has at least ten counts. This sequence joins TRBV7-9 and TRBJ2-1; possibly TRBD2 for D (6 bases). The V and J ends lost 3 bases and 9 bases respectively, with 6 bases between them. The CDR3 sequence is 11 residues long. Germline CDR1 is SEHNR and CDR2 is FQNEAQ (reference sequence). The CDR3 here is CASSLGGEQFF. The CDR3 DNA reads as TGTGCCAGCAGCTTGGGGGGTGAGCAGTTCTTC.

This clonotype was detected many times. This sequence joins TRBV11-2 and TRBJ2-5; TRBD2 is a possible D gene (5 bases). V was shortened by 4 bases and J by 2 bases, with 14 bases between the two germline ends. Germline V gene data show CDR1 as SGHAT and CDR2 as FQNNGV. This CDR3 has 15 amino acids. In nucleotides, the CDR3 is TGTGCCAGCAGCTCCAACCGGGGTTATCAAGAGACCCAGTACTTC. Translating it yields CASSSNRGYQETQYF.

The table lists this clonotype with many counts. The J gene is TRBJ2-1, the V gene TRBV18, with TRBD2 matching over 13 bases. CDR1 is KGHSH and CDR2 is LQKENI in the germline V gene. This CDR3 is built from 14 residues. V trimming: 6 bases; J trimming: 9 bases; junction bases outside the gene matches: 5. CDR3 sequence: CASSGTSGTGEQFF. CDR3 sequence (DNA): TGTGCCAGCTCCGGGACTAGCGGGACTGGTGAGCAGTTCTTC.

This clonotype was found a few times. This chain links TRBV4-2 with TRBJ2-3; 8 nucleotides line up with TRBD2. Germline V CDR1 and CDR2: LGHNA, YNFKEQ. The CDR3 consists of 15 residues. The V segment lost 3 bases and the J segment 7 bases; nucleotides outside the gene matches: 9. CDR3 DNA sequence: TGTGCCAGCAGCCAGTTGACGGGAGGGCCGAATACGCAGTATTTT. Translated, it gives CASSQLTGGPNTQYF.

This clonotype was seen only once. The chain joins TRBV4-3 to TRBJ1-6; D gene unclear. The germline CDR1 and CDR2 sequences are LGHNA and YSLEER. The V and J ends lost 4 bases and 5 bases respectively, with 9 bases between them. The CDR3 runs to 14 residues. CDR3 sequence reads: CASSPDLNNSPLHF. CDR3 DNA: TGCGCCAGCAGCCCCGATCTTAATAATTCACCCCTCCACTTT.

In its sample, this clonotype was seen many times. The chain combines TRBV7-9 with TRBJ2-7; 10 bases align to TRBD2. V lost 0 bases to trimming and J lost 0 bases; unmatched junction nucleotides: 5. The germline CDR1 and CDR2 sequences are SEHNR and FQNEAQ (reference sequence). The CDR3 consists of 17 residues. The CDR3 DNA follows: TGTGCCAGCAGCTTAGCGGATGGGACTAGCGCCTCCTACGAGCAGTACTTC. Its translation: CASSLADGTSASYEQYF.

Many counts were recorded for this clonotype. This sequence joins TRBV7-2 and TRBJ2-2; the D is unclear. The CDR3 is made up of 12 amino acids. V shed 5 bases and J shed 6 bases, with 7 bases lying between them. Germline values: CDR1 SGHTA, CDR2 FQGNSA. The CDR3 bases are TGTGCCAGCAGCCCCCGGCCCGGGGAGCTGTTTTTT. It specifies CASSPRPGELFF.